A single sample gave rise to the 20 T cell receptor beta chains below, sequenced in a study of beta chain features in type 1 diabetes (dated 2018 in TCRdb). The library was obtained by the immunoSEQ multiplex PCR assay. All of the isolated RNA was reverse transcribed with the High Capacity cDNA Reverse Transcription Kit, so expressed TCRB transcripts were sequenced. TCRdb limited this immuneACCESS table to in-frame rearrangements with V and J called. A share of clones is missing; checked studies link under half to unresolved V genes, and the rest is unexplained. The sample has 130,000 to 150,000 clones on record, about 10% of them singletons. The ten largest account for about 1.3% of the sample. Sequenced: naive CD4+ T cells from blood. The sample's cell subset or site label, in plain terms: true naive CD4+ T cells. The source is a young man in good health.

There are a few counts of this clone. This rearrangement joins TRBV19 to TRBJ2-7, with D possibly matching TRBD1 (6 bases). The germline V gene encodes CDR1 LNHDA and CDR2 SQIVND (reference sequence). The CDR3 runs to 13 residues. V dropped 5 bases and J dropped 1 base, with 9 bases sitting between them. CDR3 residues: CASSAQGSYEQYF. In nucleotides, the CDR3 is TGTGCCAGTAGTGCACAGGGTTCCTACGAGCAGTACTTC.

The chain recombines TRBV6-4 with TRBJ2-4; tentative D call: TRBD1 (6 bases). CDR1 is MRHNA and CDR2 is SNTAGT in the germline V gene. CDR3 length: 17 residues. V dropped 7 bases and J dropped 0 bases, with 19 bases sitting between them. CDR3 region: CASIQVKGDKAKNIQYF. CDR3 sequence (DNA): TGTGCCAGCATCCAGGTCAAGGGGGATAAAGCCAAAAACATTCAGTACTTC.

This clone was observed a few times. This chain uses TRBV7-9 with TRBJ2-2; 8 bases line up with TRBD1. Losses at the gene ends were 0 bases for V and 3 bases for J; bases not matched to a gene: 6. Looked up from germline, CDR1 is SEHNR and CDR2 is FQNEAQ (reference sequence). The CDR3 has 17 residues. The CDR3 reads CASSLALQGADTGELFF. CDR3 sequence (DNA): TGTGCCAGCAGCTTAGCGCTTCAGGGGGCCGACACCGGGGAGCTGTTTTTT.

The J gene is TRBJ2-7, the V gene TRBV9, with 10 bases aligning to TRBD1. J gave up 3 bases and V 1 base, and 1 base lay outside the gene matches. CDR3 length: 14 residues. Per the germline V gene, CDR1 is SGDLS and CDR2 is YYNGEE. DNA for the CDR3: TGTGCCAGCAGCGTAAGGACAGGGGGCTACGAGCAGTACTTC. It specifies CASSVRTGGYEQYF.

This clone was observed a handful of times. This sequence joins TRBV27 and TRBJ2-1; D not resolved. Looked up from germline, CDR1 is MNHEY and CDR2 is SMNVEV (reference sequence). The V gene lost 3 bases and the J gene lost 4 bases, with 16 bases spanning the gap. This CDR3 region has 16 residues. This CDR3 reads CASSFSPTAGYNEQFF. The CDR3 DNA follows: TGTGCCAGCAGTTTTTCGCCGACCGCAGGATACAATGAGCAGTTCTTC.

About this clone itself: One junction end disagrees with the germline gene, perhaps due to a read error. The sample holds other DNA sequences that translate to the same CDR3. The rearrangement uses TRBV19 and TRBJ1-2; D is perhaps TRBD1 (5 bases). The length of the CDR3 is 14 residues. Germline CDR1 reads LNHDA; CDR2 reads SQIVND (reference sequence). CDR3 protein: CASSIPGLDYGYTF. The CDR3 coding sequence is TGTGCCAGTAGTATTCCGGGACTCGACTATGGCTACACTTTC.

V gene TRBV10-3 combines with J gene TRBJ1-6; D might be TRBD1 (5 bases). There are 12 residues in the CDR3. Germline assignment: CDR1 ENHRY and CDR2 SYGVKD. With 2 bases removed from V and 14 bases from J, the gap between germline ends came to 10 bases. Written as DNA, the CDR3 is TGTGCCATCAGTGAGCGGGGGGTGGCCCTCCACTTT. Its translation: CAISERGVALHF.

The V gene is TRBV5-1, the J gene TRBJ2-3; 10 bases align to TRBD2. There are 19 residues in the CDR3. V lost 0 bases to trimming and J lost 2 bases; unmatched junction nucleotides: 12. Germline loops: CDR1 SGHRS, CDR2 YFSETQ. The CDR3 region has the DNA TGCGCCAGCAGCTTGGAAGTTAGCGGGGGGTTCGGGATCACAGATACGCAGTATTTT. This sequence encodes CASSLEVSGGFGITDTQYF.

This rearrangement joins TRBV27 to TRBJ1-5; D remains ambiguous. With 5 bases removed from V and 2 bases from J, the gap between germline ends came to 16 bases. This CDR3 region has 16 residues. The germline gives CDR1 MNHEY, CDR2 SMNVEV (reference sequence). The CDR3, as DNA: TGTGCCAGCAGTCCCCGGGAGGGTGTGGGCAATCAGCCCCAGCATTTT. This translates into CASSPREGVGNQPQHF.

J is TRBJ2-5 and V is TRBV10-3; 8 nucleotides match TRBD1. V was clipped by 3 bases and J by 4 bases; unmatched bases: 7. The CDR3 is 15 amino acids. Germline V gene lookup returns CDR1 ENHRY and CDR2 SYGVKD. CDR3 protein: CAISEYSQGGETQYF. CDR3 in DNA: TGTGCCATCAGTGAATACTCACAGGGGGGAGAGACCCAGTACTTC.

This chain joins TRBV6-5 and TRBJ2-2; D is possibly TRBD1 (5 bases). V gave up 7 bases and J gave up 0 bases, with 12 bases separating them. CDR1 and CDR2 from the germline V gene are MNHEY and SVGAGI. This CDR3 region has 15 residues. The CDR3 nucleotides are TGTGCCAGCACCCCAGGGTTATCGAACACCGGGGAGCTGTTTTTT. This encodes CASTPGLSNTGELFF.

The gene calls are TRBV30 and TRBJ1-5, with D maybe TRBD1 (6 bases). CDR3 length: 16 residues. V was pared by 5 bases and J by 1 base, with 18 bases between. Germline V gives CDR1 GTSNPN, CDR2 SVGIG (reference sequence). CDR3 bases: TGTGCCTGGTCTCAGATGACAGGATTGAGCAATCAGCCCCAGCATTTT. It yields the protein CAWSQMTGLSNQPQHF.

This clone was seen a few times. The rearrangement links TRBV9 to TRBJ2-2, with D maybe TRBD1 (5 bases). This CDR3 spans 12 amino acids. Germline lookup yields CDR1 SGDLS and CDR2 YYNGEE. Trimming took 4 bases from V and 7 from J, leaving 8 bases between them. CDR3 nucleotide sequence: TGTGCCAGCAGCAAGGGGATCGGGGAGCTGTTTTTT. It is translated as CASSKGIGELFF.

The V call is TRBV30, the J call TRBJ2-4; 16 bases are a match to TRBD2. The CDR3 sequence is 17 residues long. The J segment lost 12 bases and the V segment lost 5 bases, leaving 16 bases of the junction unmatched. The germline gives CDR1 GTSNPN, CDR2 SVGIG (reference sequence). CDR3 region: CAWLPGLAGGRSSYQYF. CDR3 DNA: TGTGCCTGGCTCCCGGGACTAGCGGGGGGGCGATCTTCCTATCAGTACTTC.

The V call is TRBV27, the J call TRBJ1-3, with 7 bases matching TRBD1. Germline CDR1 is MNHEY and CDR2 is SMNVEV (reference sequence). CDR3 length equals 14 residues. V lost 4 bases, J lost 4 bases, and 4 bases stayed unmatched. The CDR3 coding sequence is TGTGCCAGCAGTTCGACAGGGTGGGGAAACACCATATATTTT. Translating it yields CASSSTGWGNTIYF.

Many counts were recorded for this clone. The chain links TRBV4-3 to TRBJ1-1, with D maybe TRBD1 (6 bases). The V gene lost 4 bases and the J gene lost 1 base, with 10 bases spanning the gap. This CDR3 is 14 amino acids long. Germline CDR1 LGHNA, CDR2 YSLEER. The CDR3 coding sequence is TGCGCCAGCAGCCTTTTGGGGGCGAACACTGAAGCTTTCTTT. It codes for CASSLLGANTEAFF.

V usage is TRBV28 and J usage is TRBJ1-5; D is unclear. This CDR3 has 17 amino acids. Germline CDR1 MDHEN, CDR2 SYDVKM. The V end was cut by 2 bases, the J end by 1 base, with 15 bases between. The CDR3 reads CASSLLTPRESNQPQHF. CDR3 nucleotides: TGTGCCAGCAGTTTACTCACACCAAGGGAGAGCAATCAGCCCCAGCATTTT.

The chain employs TRBV6-6 and TRBJ2-7; D perhaps matches TRBD1 (6 bases). The CDR3 is 14 residues long. CDR1 is MNHNY, CDR2 SVGAGI, per germline (reference sequence). V dropped 6 bases and J dropped 4 bases, with 16 bases sitting between them. For the CDR3, the DNA is TGTGCCAGCAGAGGTGAACAGGGCCGGTACGAGCAGTACTTC. Amino acid sequence: CASRGEQGRYEQYF.

The rearrangement joins TRBV11-2 to TRBJ1-2; tentative D call: TRBD1 (5 bases). CDR3 length: 15 amino acids. In germline, CDR1 is SGHAT, CDR2 FQNNGV. The V end lost 6 bases, the J end lost 5 bases, and 19 bases lay between the germline ends. CDR3 DNA: TGTGCCAGCAGTGTGGGGAGGGGATTACGGTATGGCTACACCTTC. Translation: CASSVGRGLRYGYTF. Full variable domain (outside the CDR3, taken from reference TRBV11-2 and TRBJ1-2): EAGVAQSPRYKIIEKRQSVAFWCNPISGHATLYWYQQILGQGPKLLIQFQNNGVVDDSQLPKDRFSAERLKGVDSTLKIQPAKLEDSAVYLCASSVGRGLRYGYTFGSGTRLTVV.

The chain has TRBV28 and TRBJ2-1; 11 nucleotides agree with TRBD2. CDR1 is MDHEN and CDR2 is SYDVKM in the germline V gene. V shed 8 bases and J 7 bases; nucleotides not matched to a gene: 7. The CDR3 loop spans 14 amino acids. This CDR3 is CASVSGGAPNEQFF. DNA for the CDR3: TGTGCCAGCGTTAGCGGGGGGGCGCCAAATGAGCAGTTCTTC.